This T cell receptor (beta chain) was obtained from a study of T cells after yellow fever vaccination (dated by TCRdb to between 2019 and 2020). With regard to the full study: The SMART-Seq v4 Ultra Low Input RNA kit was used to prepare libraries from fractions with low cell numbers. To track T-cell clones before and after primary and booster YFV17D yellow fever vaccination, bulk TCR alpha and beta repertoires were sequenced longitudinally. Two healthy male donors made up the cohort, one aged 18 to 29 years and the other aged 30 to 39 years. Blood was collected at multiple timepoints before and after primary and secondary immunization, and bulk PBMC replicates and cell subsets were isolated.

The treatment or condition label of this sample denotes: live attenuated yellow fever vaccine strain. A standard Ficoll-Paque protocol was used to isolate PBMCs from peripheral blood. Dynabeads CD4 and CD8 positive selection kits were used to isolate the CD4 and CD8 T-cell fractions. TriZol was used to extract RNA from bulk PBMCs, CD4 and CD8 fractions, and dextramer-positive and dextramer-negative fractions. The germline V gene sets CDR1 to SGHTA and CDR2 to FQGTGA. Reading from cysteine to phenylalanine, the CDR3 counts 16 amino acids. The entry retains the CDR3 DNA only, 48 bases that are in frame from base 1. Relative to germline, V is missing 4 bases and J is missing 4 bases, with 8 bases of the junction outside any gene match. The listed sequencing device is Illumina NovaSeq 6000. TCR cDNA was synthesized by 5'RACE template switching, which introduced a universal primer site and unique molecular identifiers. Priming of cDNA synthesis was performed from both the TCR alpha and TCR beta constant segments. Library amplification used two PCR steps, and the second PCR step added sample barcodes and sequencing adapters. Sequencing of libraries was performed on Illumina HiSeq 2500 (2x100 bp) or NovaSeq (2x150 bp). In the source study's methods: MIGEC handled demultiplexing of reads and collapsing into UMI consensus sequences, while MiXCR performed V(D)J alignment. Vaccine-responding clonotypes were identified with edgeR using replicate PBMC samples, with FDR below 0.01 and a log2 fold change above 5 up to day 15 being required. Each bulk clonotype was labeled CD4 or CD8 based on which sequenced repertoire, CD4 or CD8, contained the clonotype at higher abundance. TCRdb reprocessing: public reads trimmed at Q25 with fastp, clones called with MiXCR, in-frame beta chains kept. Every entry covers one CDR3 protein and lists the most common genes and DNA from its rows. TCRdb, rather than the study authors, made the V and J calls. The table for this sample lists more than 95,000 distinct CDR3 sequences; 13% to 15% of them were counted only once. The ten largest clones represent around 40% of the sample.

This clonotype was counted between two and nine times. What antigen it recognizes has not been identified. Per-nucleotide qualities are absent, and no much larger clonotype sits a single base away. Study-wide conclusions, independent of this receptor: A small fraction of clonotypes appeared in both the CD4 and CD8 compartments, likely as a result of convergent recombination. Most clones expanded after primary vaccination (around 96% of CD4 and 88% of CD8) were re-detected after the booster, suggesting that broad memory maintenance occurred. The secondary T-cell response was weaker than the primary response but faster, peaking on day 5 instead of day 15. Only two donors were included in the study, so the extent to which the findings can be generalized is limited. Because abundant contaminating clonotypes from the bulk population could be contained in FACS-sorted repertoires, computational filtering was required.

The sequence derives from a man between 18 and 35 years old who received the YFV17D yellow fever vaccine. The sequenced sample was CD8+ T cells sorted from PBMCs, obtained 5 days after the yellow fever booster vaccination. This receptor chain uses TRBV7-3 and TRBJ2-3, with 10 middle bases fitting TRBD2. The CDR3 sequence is CASSSASGGGADTQYF. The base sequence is TGTGCCAGCAGCTCCGCTAGCGGGGGAGGGGCAGATACGCAGTATTTT.